Listed here are 18 T cell receptor beta chains from one sample, sequenced in a study of regulatory T cells in long-lasting Graves disease. In building TCR beta libraries, iRepertoire HTBI primers were used together with Arm-PCR of CDR3 regions. TCRdb re-derived calls from the multiplex PCR reads in MiXCR, one entry per CDR3 protein. The table has about 540,000 distinct CDR3 sequences, less than 15% seen once. Time point of the sample: newly diagnosed GD, antithyroid drugs for less than 3 months. The TCR library used RNA extracted from PBMCs. Another study also made use of these data, one on T cells in Graves' hyperthyroidism and ophthalmopathy.

The source was peripheral blood mononuclear cells (PBMCs), collected at new diagnosis, from a patient treated with antithyroid drugs. Source of these receptors: a man aged 25 to 40 with Graves disease.

This clonotype has at least ten counts. The chain is built from TRBV13 and TRBJ2-5; 8 bases align to TRBD2. This CDR3 contains 17 residues. Germline V gene sequence: CDR1 PRHDT, CDR2 FYEKMQ (reference sequence). Losses at the gene ends were 5 bases for V and 1 base for J; bases not matched to a gene: 12. The CDR3 protein is CASSQLVAGRIQETQYF. The CDR3, as DNA: TGTGCCAGCAGCCAGCTTGTAGCGGGGCGCATCCAAGAGACCCAGTACTTC.

In this sample, this clonotype turned up many times. The chain employs TRBV27 and TRBJ1-1; tentatively, D is TRBD1 (5 bases). The CDR3 runs 13 residues. V lost 6 bases and J 1 base, leaving 9 bases between the germline ends. Germline values: CDR1 MNHEY, CDR2 SMNVEV (reference sequence). The CDR3 coding sequence is TGTGCCAGCAGGGGGACGGGGAACACTGAAGCTTTCTTT. It encodes CASRGTGNTEAFF.

This clonotype has at least ten counts. The V call is TRBV12-3 or TRBV12-4, the J call TRBJ2-3; D uncertain. With 2 bases removed from V and 4 bases from J, the gap between germline ends came to 16 bases. The CDR3 has 16 amino acids. DNA of the CDR3: TGTGCCAGCAGTTTATGGCTAGGTTTCGGTTCAGATACGCAGTATTTT. As protein: CASSLWLGFGSDTQYF.

This clonotype was detected many times. The junction departs from germline at one end; a sequencing error may be responsible. The DNA for the CDR3 is TGTGCCAGCAGCCCCGGGATCTTT. This encodes CASSPGIF. The chain has TRBV11-3 and TRBJ1-5; D gene unclear. CDR1 SGHNT and CDR2 YENEEA come from the germline V gene. The CDR3 has 8 residues. Filled out from reference TRBV11-3 and TRBJ1-5, the complete variable domain reads EAGVVQSPRYKIIEKKQPVAFWCNPISGHNTLYWYLQNLGQGPELLIRYENEEAVDDSQLPKDRFSAERLKGVDSTLKIQPAELGDSAVYLCASSPGIFGDGTRLSIL.

This clonotype was recorded at least ten times. V gene TRBV3-1 combines with J gene TRBJ2-5, with TRBD2 matching 11 bases. The CDR3 is 15 residues long. After removal of 8 bases from V and 1 base from J, the junction contained 6 bases not matched to a gene. Germline CDR1 reads LGHDT; CDR2 reads YNNKEL (reference sequence). The CDR3 loop is CASAYGTSGQETQYF. The DNA of the CDR3 is TGTGCCAGCGCCTACGGGACTAGCGGCCAAGAGACCCAGTACTTC.

The rearrangement uses TRBV30 and TRBJ2-1; no clear D gene. This CDR3 region has 11 residues. Per germline, CDR1 GTSNPN and CDR2 SVGIG (reference sequence). Deletions cut 7 bases from V and 1 base from J, with 5 bases between. CDR3 bases: TGTGCCTTGGGATCCTACAATGAGCAGTTCTTC. This gives the protein CALGSYNEQFF.

The gene calls are TRBV13 and TRBJ2-2, with TRBD2 matching 7 bases. The trim removed 2 bases at V and 8 bases at J, leaving 8 bases unmatched. CDR3 size: 15 residues. Germline CDR1 and CDR2: PRHDT and FYEKMQ (reference sequence). The CDR3 nucleotides read TGTGCCAGCAGCTTATGGGCGGGAGTTTCTGGGGAGCTGTTTTTT. It translates to CASSLWAGVSGELFF.

The table lists this clonotype with many counts. The rearrangement links TRBV29-1 to TRBJ2-1; the match to TRBD2 covers 10 bases. Germline CDR1 and CDR2: SQVTM and ANQGSEA. Trimming removed 2 bases from V and 9 bases from J; junction bases left unmatched: 7. CDR3 length: 14 residues. The DNA for the CDR3 is TGCAGCGTTGAACCCGGGACTAGCGTCCCTGAGCAGTTCTTC. It codes for CSVEPGTSVPEQFF.

In its sample, this clonotype was seen many times. The V and J genes are TRBV12-3 or TRBV12-4 and TRBJ2-1; the match to TRBD2 covers 7 bases. This CDR3 has 13 residues. V lost 5 bases and J lost 7; bases outside the gene matches: 5. The CDR3 nucleotides read TGTGCCAGCAGTGGACTAGTTCGGAATGAGCAGTTCTTC. Translation: CASSGLVRNEQFF.

This clonotype was found many times. This chain joins TRBV9 and TRBJ2-3; no definite D call. The CDR3 is made up of 15 amino acids. The germline gives CDR1 SGDLS, CDR2 YYNGEE. V was shortened by 0 bases and J by 3 bases, with 11 bases between the two germline ends. The CDR3 bases are TGTGCCAGCAGCGTAGAGTGGAGCCGGACAGATACGCAGTATTTT. This encodes CASSVEWSRTDTQYF. The full variable domain, in which reference TRBV9 and TRBJ2-3 provide the parts outside the CDR3, is DSGVTQTPKHLITATGQRVTLRCSPRSGDLSVYWYQQSLDQGLQFLIQYYNGEERAKGNILERFSAQQFPDLHSELNLSSLELGDSALYFCASSVEWSRTDTQYFGPGTRLTVL.

This clonotype occurred many times. This chain links TRBV7-2 with TRBJ2-5; 10 nucleotides align to TRBD2. V dropped 3 bases and J dropped 3; count of bases not matched to a gene: 4. This CDR3 spans 15 amino acids. The germline V gene has CDR1 SGHTA and CDR2 FQGNSA. The CDR3 region is CASSFLGTSEETQYF. The CDR3 coding sequence is TGTGCCAGCAGCTTCTTGGGGACTAGCGAAGAGACCCAGTACTTC.

This clonotype showed up many times. This chain connects TRBV27 to TRBJ2-1; D remains unclear. This CDR3 region has 13 residues. The V and J ends lost 6 bases and 8 bases respectively, with 14 bases between them. The germline gives CDR1 MNHEY, CDR2 SMNVEV (reference sequence). The CDR3 DNA sequence: TGTGCCAGCAGCGGGTCCTGGCTGGATGAGCAGTTCTTC. Translation gives CASSGSWLDEQFF.

This rearrangement joins TRBV7-9 to TRBJ2-6; TRBD1 might be the D (5 bases). The germline V gene has CDR1 SEHNR and CDR2 FQNEAQ (reference sequence). The V end was cut by 1 base, the J end by 1 base, with 8 bases between. CDR3 size: 16 residues. CDR3 loop: CASSLEGASGANVLTF. CDR3 nucleotides: TGTGCCAGCAGCTTAGAAGGGGCATCTGGGGCCAACGTCCTGACTTTC.

This clonotype was counted ten times or more. The rearrangement links TRBV28 to TRBJ1-2; 10 nucleotides agree with TRBD1. The CDR3 is 15 residues long. V shed 2 bases and J 8 bases; nucleotides not matched to a gene: 8. Germline V gene sequence: CDR1 MDHEN, CDR2 SYDVKM. CDR3 amino acids: CASSLTPGTGEGYTF. Written as DNA, the CDR3 is TGTGCCAGCAGTTTAACCCCCGGGACAGGGGAAGGCTACACCTTC.

J is TRBJ2-3 and V is TRBV20-1; 12 bases are shared with TRBD2. The J call may be in error: the DNA end matches TRBJ2-7 better. Germline loops: CDR1 DFQATT, CDR2 SNEGSKA (reference sequence). CDR3 length: 16 amino acids. The CDR3 DNA follows: TGCAGTGCTAGAACTAGCGGGAGGACGAGTAGACACGAGCAGTACTTC. As protein: CSARTSGRTSRHEQYF.

There are many counts of this clonotype. This sequence joins TRBV10-3 and TRBJ1-1; D remains ambiguous. The CDR3 consists of 13 residues. Trimming stripped 6 bases from V and 0 bases from J, with 8 bases between. Per the germline V gene, CDR1 is ENHRY and CDR2 is SYGVKD. CDR3 DNA: TGTGCCATCAGATCGGGCCTGAACACTGAAGCTTTCTTT. This gives the protein CAIRSGLNTEAFF.

Many counts were recorded for this clonotype. One end of the junction is discordant with germline, which a read error may explain. CDR3 DNA: TGCGCCAGCCGGGGCAGCCCGAACACTGAAGCTTTCTTT. This sequence encodes CASRGSPNTEAFF. The chain uses TRBV6-9 and TRBJ1-1; D possibly corresponds to TRBD1 (5 bases). CDR3 length equals 13 residues. Germline values: CDR1 MNHGY, CDR2 SVAAGI.

This clonotype was detected many times. The rearrangement links TRBV10-3 to TRBJ1-2; maybe TRBD1 (5 bases). Germline CDR1 reads ENHRY; CDR2 reads SYGVKD. Trimming stripped 0 bases from V and 1 base from J, with 9 bases between. The CDR3 loop spans 15 amino acids. CDR3 region: CAISESGGNNYGYTF. CDR3 nucleotides: TGTGCCATCAGTGAGTCTGGGGGTAATAACTATGGCTACACCTTC.